This passage covers 21 T cell receptor beta chains from one sample sequenced in a study of blood T cell repertoires in COVID-19. Here immunoSEQ multiplex PCR was the method, and the copy in TCRdb shows in-frame clones only, minus some. The top ten clones hold approximately 6.8% of a sample with approximately 280,000 clones, 90% of them seen once. The specimen sequenced was peripheral blood. The receptors come from a woman in her thirties with COVID-19, enrolled during active disease.

This chain joins TRBV30 and TRBJ2-7, with 11 nucleotides matching TRBD2. CDR1 and CDR2 from the germline V gene are GTSNPN and SVGIG (reference sequence). CDR3 length: 14 amino acids. The ends lost 3 bases at V and 3 bases at J; junction bases unmatched: 4. The CDR3 sequence is CAWRTTSGNYEQYF. The DNA for the CDR3 is TGTGCCTGGAGGACGACTAGCGGGAACTACGAGCAGTACTTC.

This sequence joins TRBV24-1 and TRBJ1-5; 10 positions match TRBD1. V lost 4 bases, J lost 3 bases, and 8 bases stayed unmatched. The CDR3 is 17 amino acids. Germline CDR1 is KGHDR and CDR2 is SFDVKD. The chain's CDR3 is CATSDPGQGNLNQPQHF. The CDR3 coding sequence is TGTGCCACCAGTGACCCGGGACAGGGGAACCTCAATCAGCCCCAGCATTTT.

The chain recombines TRBV7-2 with TRBJ1-3; 7 bases map to TRBD1. Unmatched junction bases numbered 7, after V lost 4 bases and J lost 4 bases. CDR1 is SGHTA, CDR2 FQGNSA, per germline. The CDR3 totals 15 residues. The CDR3 DNA sequence: TGTGCCAGCAGCTCCTCGACAGGGCCCGGAAACACCATATATTTT. Translating gives CASSSSTGPGNTIYF.

This chain uses TRBV15 with TRBJ1-2; no reliable D call. Germline assignment: CDR1 LNHNV and CDR2 YYDKDF (reference sequence). Trimming took off 3 bases at V and 5 bases at J, with 10 bases between the two ends. There are 13 residues in the CDR3. CDR3 sequence: CATSRLEGYGYTF. CDR3 coding DNA: TGTGCCACCAGCAGGCTCGAGGGTTATGGCTACACCTTC.

The chain links TRBV27 to TRBJ2-7, with D tentatively TRBD1 (5 bases). The CDR3 loop spans 14 amino acids. V lost 3 bases, J lost 0 bases, and 9 bases lay in between. Germline CDR1 MNHEY, CDR2 SMNVEV (reference sequence). The CDR3 nucleotides are TGTGCCAGCAGTTTTGACAGCCTCTCCTACGAGCAGTACTTC. It yields the protein CASSFDSLSYEQYF.

V usage is TRBV28 and J usage is TRBJ2-1, with D maybe TRBD2 (6 bases). The V and J ends lost 4 bases and 3 bases respectively, with 13 bases between them. The CDR3 totals 15 residues. Germline assignment: CDR1 MDHEN and CDR2 SYDVKM. CDR3 sequence reads: CASSYPGRRYNEQFF. CDR3 bases: TGTGCCAGCAGTTATCCCGGGAGACGCTACAATGAGCAGTTCTTC. Filled out from reference TRBV28 and TRBJ2-1, the complete variable domain reads DVKVTQSSRYLVKRTGEKVFLECVQDMDHENMFWYRQDPGLGLRLIYFSYDVKMKEKGDIPEGYSVSREKKERFSLILESASTNQTSMYLCASSYPGRRYNEQFFGPGTRLTVL.

The chain uses TRBV2 and TRBJ2-7; TRBD2 matches 8 bases. The CDR3 extends over 15 amino acids. The germline CDR1 and CDR2 sequences are SNHLY and FYNNEI. The J segment lost 1 base and the V segment lost 4 bases, leaving 6 bases of the junction unmatched. The CDR3 DNA sequence: TGTGCCAGCAGTGGAGGACTAGCCGAATCCTACGAGCAGTACTTC. Its protein is CASSGGLAESYEQYF.

This chain links TRBV27 with TRBJ2-7; D perhaps matches TRBD2 (6 bases). The CDR3 consists of 14 residues. V was clipped by 8 bases and J by 2 bases, with 16 bases between them. Germline V gene lookup returns CDR1 MNHEY and CDR2 SMNVEV (reference sequence). This chain's CDR3 is CASSIRGTAYEQYF. The CDR3 nucleotides read TGTGCCAGCTCGATCCGGGGGACTGCCTACGAGCAGTACTTC.

The chain recombines TRBV30 with TRBJ1-1, with D possibly being TRBD1 (5 bases). The V end was cut by 0 bases, the J end by 4 bases, with 9 bases between. CDR3 length: 13 amino acids. The germline gives CDR1 GTSNPN, CDR2 SVGIG (reference sequence). Here the CDR3 reads CAWSVKRGTEAFF. The DNA of the CDR3 is TGTGCCTGGAGTGTAAAAAGGGGCACTGAAGCTTTCTTT.

The CDR3 sequence: CASRRTSGRGREQFF. Here the CDR3 DNA reads TGTGCCAGTAGGAGGACTAGCGGGAGAGGACGGGAGCAGTTCTTC. This chain joins TRBV19 and TRBJ2-1; 13 bases are a match to TRBD2. This CDR3 is built from 15 residues. The V and J ends lost 6 bases and 10 bases, in that order; junction bases with no gene match: 9. Germline V gene lookup returns CDR1 LNHDA and CDR2 SQIVND (reference sequence).

The chain uses TRBV5-6 and TRBJ1-4; the D gene is possibly TRBD1 (6 bases). Per germline, CDR1 SGHDT and CDR2 YYEEEE. This CDR3 has 14 residues. V was shortened by 1 base and J by 7 bases, with 11 bases between the two germline ends. The CDR3 DNA follows: TGTGCCAGCAGCTTGCCAGGGGTCGGTGAAAAACTGTTTTTT. Translating gives CASSLPGVGEKLFF.

V usage is TRBV30 and J usage is TRBJ1-1; D unresolved. With 1 base removed from V and 1 base from J, the gap between germline ends came to 19 bases. CDR1 and CDR2 from the germline V gene are GTSNPN and SVGIG (reference sequence). The CDR3 has 17 amino acids. The CDR3 is CAWSARWSRTSNTEAFF. The CDR3 coding sequence is TGTGCCTGGAGTGCACGGTGGTCTAGAACTTCGAACACTGAAGCTTTCTTT.

Notes on this clone: Without the conserved terminal phenylalanine or tryptophan, this CDR3 likely stems from a read error. No DNA is shown, since the ends of the CDR3 on it are uncertain; the CDR3 is the one TCRdb lists. The gene calls are TRBV24-1 and TRBJ1-4; the D call TRBD1 from the table was never checked on the DNA. The CDR3 extends over 10 residues, inclusive of both ends. Per the germline V gene, CDR1 is KGHDR and CDR2 is SFDVKD. The chain's CDR3 is CATSVRGPPV.

V and J are TRBV7-2 and TRBJ1-4, with unresolved D. Germline values: CDR1 SGHTA, CDR2 FQGNSA. V dropped 5 bases and J dropped 1 base, with 11 bases sitting between them. The CDR3 is 15 amino acids. The CDR3 reads CASSPALRTNEKLFF. CDR3 bases: TGTGCCAGCAGCCCCGCACTTAGAACTAATGAAAAACTGTTTTTT.

The V call is TRBV20-1, the J call TRBJ2-3; possible D gene TRBD2, 6 bases. The CDR3 totals 15 residues. Trimming shortened V by 3 bases and J by 0 bases, and 13 bases separated the two germline ends. The germline CDR1 and CDR2 sequences are DFQATT and SNEGSKA (reference sequence). CDR3 bases: TGCAGTGCTAGTTCGGGACTCACTAGCACAGATACGCAGTATTTT. It encodes CSASSGLTSTDTQYF.

V is TRBV9 and J is TRBJ1-4; TRBD1 agrees at 9 bases. Germline CDR1 and CDR2: SGDLS and YYNGEE. This CDR3 has 16 amino acids. The V and J ends lost 0 bases and 5 bases, in that order; junction bases with no gene match: 5. CDR3 DNA: TGTGCCAGCAGCGTAGCTCCCGGACAGGGGAATGAAAAACTGTTTTTT. Translation: CASSVAPGQGNEKLFF.

The J gene is TRBJ1-1, the V gene TRBV6-5, with 10 nucleotides matching TRBD1. The V and J ends lost 7 bases and 12 bases, in that order; junction bases with no gene match: 11. Germline-derived CDR1 and CDR2 are MNHEY and SVGAGI. CDR3 length: 13 residues. This CDR3 is CASTQNSGQGSFF. CDR3 bases: TGTGCCAGCACCCAAAACTCGGGACAGGGGTCTTTCTTT.

This clone has just a few counts. This rearrangement joins TRBV7-8 to TRBJ2-7; D is possibly TRBD2 (5 bases). The CDR3 is 14 amino acids. Germline V gives CDR1 SGHVS, CDR2 FQNEAQ. The ends were cut back, 1 base at V and 2 bases at J, with 9 bases in the middle. The CDR3 loop is CASSLELGPYEQYF. DNA for the CDR3: TGTGCCAGCAGCTTAGAACTAGGGCCCTACGAGCAGTACTTC. Complete variable domain (other parts from reference TRBV7-8 and TRBJ2-7): GAGVSQSPRYKVAKRGQDVALRCDPISGHVSLFWYQQALGQGPEFLTYFQNEAQLDKSGLPSDRFFAERPEGSVSTLKIQRTQQEDSAVYLCASSLELGPYEQYFGPGTRLTVT.

Worth noting for this clone: This CDR3 is also generated by other DNA sequences in the sample. The CDR3 region is CASSEAGLAGNNEQFF. In DNA form, the CDR3 reads TGTGCCAGCAGTGAAGCGGGACTAGCGGGAAACAATGAGCAGTTCTTC. The chain links TRBV2 to TRBJ2-1; 13 bases match TRBD2. The germline V gene has CDR1 SNHLY and CDR2 FYNNEI. This CDR3 is built from 16 residues. Trimming at V came to 0 bases and at J to 5 bases, leaving 1 base not matched to a gene.

This clone has only one observation. The chain carries TRBV3-1 (or the pseudogene TRBV3-2) and TRBJ2-7; weak D call: TRBD1 (6 bases). CDR3 size: 15 residues. CDR1 and CDR2 from the germline V gene are LGHDT and YNNKEL (reference sequence). V lost 4 bases, J lost 2 bases, and 15 bases lay in between. DNA of the CDR3: TGTGCCAGCAGCCCGCTTAGGGGGAGAACCTACGAGCAGTACTTC. It yields the protein CASSPLRGRTYEQYF.

The genes are TRBV9 and TRBJ1-2, with 10 bases aligning to TRBD1. This CDR3 has 18 amino acids. The V gene's germline CDR1 is SGDLS and CDR2 YYNGEE. V dropped 6 bases and J dropped 0; count of bases not matched to a gene: 14. CDR3 in DNA: TGTGCCAGCACCCTTCTACCGGGACAGGGGACCGCTAACTATGGCTACACCTTC. It codes for CASTLLPGQGTANYGYTF.